The 10 T cell receptor beta chains below were found in one sample sequenced in a study of shared clonotypes between healthy human individuals. Clones were sequenced by immunoSEQ multiplex PCR, and TCRdb holds only the in-frame ones, with some missing. The sample yields nearly 1 million clones, roughly 72% seen once. Sequenced sample: memory CD4+ T cells sorted from blood. Sample subset: CD45RA-negative fraction. The origin of the receptors is a man between 18 and 35 years old in good health.

This chain joins TRBV11-2 and TRBJ2-1, with D perhaps matching TRBD2 (6 bases). CDR3 length equals 15 residues. V lost 3 bases and J 1 base, leaving 10 bases between the germline ends. Germline V lookup: CDR1 SGHAT, CDR2 FQNNGV. CDR3 amino acids: CASSLDGRSYNEQFF. The CDR3 nucleotides read TGTGCCAGCAGCTTGGATGGGAGGTCCTACAATGAGCAGTTCTTC.

To note about this clone: A clone one base away is much larger, so this may be a read error. Other DNA sequences in the sample encode the same CDR3. This chain links TRBV18 with TRBJ2-3; the D is unclear. The CDR3 totals 12 residues. Germline V gene data show CDR1 as KGHSH and CDR2 as LQKENI. Trimming shortened V by 3 bases and J by 2 bases, and 3 bases separated the two germline ends. The DNA for the CDR3 is TGTGCCAGCTCACCTGACACAGATACGCAGTATTTT. This translates into CASSPDTDTQYF.

The chain links TRBV5-4 to TRBJ1-6, with 10 bases lining up with TRBD1. Trimming removed 4 bases from V and 8 bases from J; junction bases left unmatched: 9. Germline V gives CDR1 SGHNT, CDR2 YYREEE (reference sequence). The length of the CDR3 is 16 residues. The CDR3 reads CASSGQGDKGYSPLHF. The CDR3 nucleotides are TGTGCCAGCAGCGGACAGGGGGACAAGGGCTATTCACCCCTCCACTTT. Supplemented by reference TRBV5-4 and TRBJ1-6, the full variable domain reads ETGVTQSPTHLIKTRGQQVTLRCSSQSGHNTVSWYQQALGQGPQFIFQYYREEENGRGNFPPRFSGLQFPNYSSELNVNALELDDSALYLCASSGQGDKGYSPLHFGNGTRLTVT.

This clone was found once. The chain uses TRBV7-9 and TRBJ2-7; a possible D gene is TRBD1 (6 bases). Trimming took 6 bases from V and 2 from J, leaving 14 bases between them. CDR3 length equals 14 residues. Germline CDR1 reads SEHNR; CDR2 reads FQNEAQ (reference sequence). DNA of the CDR3: TGTGCCAGCAGTTCGGGACATGGCCCCTACGAGCAGTACTTC. It translates to CASSSGHGPYEQYF.

V is TRBV4-3 and J is TRBJ2-3, with 14 nucleotides matching TRBD2. The J segment lost 3 bases and the V segment lost 0 bases, leaving 14 bases of the junction unmatched. The CDR3 runs to 21 residues. Germline loops: CDR1 LGHNA, CDR2 YSLEER. In DNA, the CDR3 is TGCGCCAGCAGCCAAGATTATTCGCCGGGACTAGCGGGAGCCCGGACAGATACGCAGTATTTT. This encodes CASSQDYSPGLAGARTDTQYF.

This clone was seen only a few times. CDR3 nucleotides: TGCAGCGTGACCCTGGGCGGGAGTGGAGAGACCCAGTACTTC. Its protein product is CSVTLGGSGETQYF. The chain couples TRBV29-1 to TRBJ2-5; 7 bases line up with TRBD2. The trim removed 6 bases at V and 4 bases at J, leaving 11 bases unmatched. Germline loops: CDR1 SQVTM, CDR2 ANQGSEA. The CDR3 covers 14 residues.

CDR3 DNA: TGTGCCAGCAGCCCACGGGCAGGTCGCTACACCTTC. Translated, it gives CASSPRAGRYTF. The V gene is TRBV6-5, the J gene TRBJ1-2; D uncertain. CDR1 and CDR2 (germline): MNHEY, SVGAGI. This CDR3 region has 12 residues. The V end lost 6 bases, the J end lost 9 bases, and 14 bases lay between the germline ends.

CDR3 residues: CASSSSGETQYF. CDR3 DNA sequence: TGTGCCAGCAGTTCCTCAGGGGAAACGCAGTATTTT. V gene TRBV11-3 combines with J gene TRBJ2-3, with a weak D call TRBD1 (6 bases). Germline values: CDR1 SGHNT, CDR2 YENEEA. CDR3 size: 12 residues. The germline V and J ends were trimmed by 6 bases and 9 bases, with 13 bases remaining between them.

The chain employs TRBV21-1 and TRBJ2-7; the DNA was not compared with TRBD2, the D call given in the table. TRBV21-1 is labeled a pseudogene. The CDR3 length is 16 residues. The CDR3 is CASSLPAEESSYEQYF. The CDR3 bases are TGTGCCAGCAGCCTACCAGCGGAAGAAAGCTCCTACGAGCAGTACTTC.

The gene calls are TRBV7-8 and TRBJ1-2; maybe TRBD1 (6 bases). CDR1 and CDR2 (germline): SGHVS, FQNEAQ. The CDR3 consists of 15 residues. Trimming stripped 1 base from V and 2 bases from J, with 11 bases between. CDR3 sequence: CASSLGGGRNYGYTF. Written as DNA, the CDR3 is TGTGCCAGCAGCTTAGGCGGGGGGCGAAACTATGGCTACACCTTC.